This TCR beta chain is drawn from a study of T cells in Graves' hyperthyroidism and ophthalmopathy. Study results and caveats: In blood, most of the thyroid clonotypes expanded above 0.001 were also present.

The CDR3 length is 12 residues. The germline gives CDR1 SGHTA, CDR2 FQGNSA. V was cut by 7 bases and J by 3 bases, with 10 bases left in between. Amplified regions were TCR beta CDR3 sequences from RNA transcripts. HTBI primers were used for first-round RT-PCR of the TCR CDR3. TCRdb recomputed calls from the multiplex PCR reads with MiXCR, one row per CDR3 protein. The sample includes about 540,000 distinct CDR3 sequences, under 60% of them seen just once. Investigators excluded patients with uncontrolled infection, other autoimmune disease, pregnancy or lactation. This clonotype has a count of ten or more. Its antigen is unidentified.

Sequencing was performed on peripheral blood or thyroid tissue (not recorded which). This clonotype was obtained from a woman younger than 35 with Graves' hyperthyroidism. The J gene is TRBJ2-7, the V gene TRBV7-2; D unresolved. The CDR3 loop is CASNINSYEQYF. As DNA, the CDR3 is TGTGCCAGCAACATTAACAGCTACGAGCAGTACTTC. The whole variable domain, filled in from reference TRBV7-2 and TRBJ2-7, reads GAGVSQSPSNKVTEKGKDVELRCDPISGHTALYWYRQSLGQGLEFLIYFQGNSAPDKSGLPSDRFSAERTGGSVSTLTIQRTQQEDSAVYLCASNINSYEQYFGPGTRLTVT.